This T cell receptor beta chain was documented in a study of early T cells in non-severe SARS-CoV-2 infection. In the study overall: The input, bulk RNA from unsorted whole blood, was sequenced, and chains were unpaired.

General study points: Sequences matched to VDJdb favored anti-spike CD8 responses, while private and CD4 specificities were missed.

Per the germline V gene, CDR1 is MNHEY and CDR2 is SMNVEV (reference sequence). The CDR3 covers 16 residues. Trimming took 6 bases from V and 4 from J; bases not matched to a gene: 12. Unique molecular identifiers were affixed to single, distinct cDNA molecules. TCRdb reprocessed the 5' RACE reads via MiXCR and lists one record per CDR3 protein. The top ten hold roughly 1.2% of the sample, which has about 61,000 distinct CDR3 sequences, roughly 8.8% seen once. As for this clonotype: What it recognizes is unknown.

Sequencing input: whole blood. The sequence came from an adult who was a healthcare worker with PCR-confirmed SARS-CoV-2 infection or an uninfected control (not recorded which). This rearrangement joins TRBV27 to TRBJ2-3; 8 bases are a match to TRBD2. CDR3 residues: CASRRERGGEADTQYF. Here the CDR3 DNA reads TGTGCCAGCAGAAGAGAACGGGGGGGCGAAGCAGATACGCAGTATTTT.